A single TCR beta chain is shown here with its context. Its specificity is unknown. The CDR3 runs 13 residues. Germline V gene data show CDR1 as MDHEN and CDR2 as SYDVKM. Trimming removed 2 bases at V and 10 bases at J, with 14 bases between. The data belong to a study of T cell repertoires in ileal Crohn's disease. TCRdb keeps only in-frame clones here, not all; method: immunoSEQ multiplex PCR. The sample records about 59,000 clones, approximately 88% being singletons. General study points: Postoperative endoscopy occurred within one year, median roughly 7.1 months.

The sample's time point: neoterminal ileum biopsy at postoperative endoscopy, about 6 months after surgery. This receptor was identified in an adult with Crohn's disease. The chain is built from TRBV28 and TRBJ1-1; D is possibly TRBD1 (6 bases). The sequenced material came from ileal tissue. The CDR3 spells CASSLEWGLGAFF. Written as DNA, the CDR3 is TGTGCCAGCAGTTTAGAATGGGGGCTTGGAGCTTTCTTT.